This is a list of T cell receptor beta chains from one sample in a study of Graves' ophthalmopathy and Graves' hyperthyroidism. TCRdb independently ran MiXCR on the multiplex PCR reads; one entry per CDR3 protein. The sample has more than 1,000,000 distinct CDR3 sequences, 35% to 40% seen once. The sample consisted of peripheral blood or thyroid tissue (not recorded which). The origin of the receptors is an adult man with Graves' hyperthyroidism. Each CDR3 is given with its conserved first and last residue. A D gene is named only where the DNA matches it firmly. Expanded clones get a size class; other rows say once, few or many, or leave the size out.

j_call clone_size v_call d_call cdr3_aa cdr3_nt
TRBJ1-2 many TRBV15 . CATSRAGTVPYGYTF TGTGCCACCAGCAGAGCAGGGACGGTTCCCTATGGCTACACCTTC
TRBJ1-6 . TRBV5-4 . CASSQGVGNSPLHF TGCGCCAGCAGCCAAGGGGTGGGGAATTCACCCCTCCACTTT
TRBJ1-2 . TRBV7-2 . CASSSLGSVRGYTF TGTGCCAGCAGCTCATTAGGGTCGGTACGTGGCTACACCTTC
TRBJ2-7 few TRBV6-7 . CASREGLTVGYEQYF TGTGCCAGCAGAGAAGGACTGACGGTGGGTTACGAGCAGTACTTC
TRBJ2-3 . TRBV9 . CASSVDGRSTPLGFQTDTQYF TGTGCCAGCAGCGTAGACGGCAGGAGCACGCCTCTGGGCTTCCAAACAGATACGCAGTATTTT
TRBJ1-1 many TRBV11-2 . CASSLDVVGNTEAFF TGTGCCAGCAGCTTAGACGTGGTGGGGAACACTGAAGCTTTCTTT
TRBJ2-6 few TRBV12-3/TRBV12-4 . CASSLDTSGANVLTF TGTGCCAGCAGCCTAGACACCTCTGGGGCCAACGTCCTGACTTTC
TRBJ1-2 . TRBV10-3 . CASSATPDRNGYTF TGTGCCAGCAGTGCAACTCCTGATAGGAATGGCTACACCTTC
TRBJ2-7 few TRBV9 TRBD1 CASSAGTGHNEQYF TGTGCCAGCAGCGCAGGGACAGGACACAACGAGCAGTACTTC
TRBJ1-5 many TRBV10-3 . CAISETFGRKRNQPQHF TGTGCCATCAGTGAGACTTTCGGGAGGAAGCGCAATCAGCCCCAGCATTTT
TRBJ1-4 many TRBV2 TRBD1 CASCDAGGEKLFF TGTGCCAGCTGCGACGCAGGGGGTGAAAAACTGTTTTTT
TRBJ1-5 many TRBV19 . CASSTQGKPQHF TGTGCCAGTAGTACACAGGGTAAGCCCCAGCATTTT
TRBJ2-2 many TRBV7-6 TRBD2 CASRRTSGDTGELFF TGTGCCAGCAGGCGGACTAGCGGAGACACCGGGGAGCTGTTTTTT
TRBJ1-1 . TRBV11-2 TRBD1 CASPGQGVMNTEAFF TGTGCTAGCCCTGGACAGGGGGTTATGAACACTGAAGCTTTCTTT
TRBJ1-6 . TRBV2 . CASLFWGSNSPLHF TGTGCCAGCCTTTTCTGGGGCTCAAATTCACCCCTCCACTTT
TRBJ1-3 . TRBV6-1 . CASSYGLDRSTEYF TGTGCCAGCAGTTACGGCCTCGATAGGTCTACTGAATATTTT
TRBJ2-7 many TRBV19 TRBD1 CASSRGTAEDYEQYF TGTGCCAGTAGTAGGGGGACAGCCGAGGACTACGAGCAGTACTTC
TRBJ2-2 few TRBV2 . CASKEKLGSTGELFF TGTGCCAGCAAAGAAAAACTAGGCTCCACCGGGGAGCTGTTTTTT